The rows below give T cell receptor beta chains drawn from one sample of a study of T cell responses to AZD1222 COVID-19 vaccine. Assay used: immunoSEQ multiplex PCR; TCRdb lists only in-frame clones, some missing. The sample has under 150,000 clones; 90% are singletons. The sequencing here drew on peripheral blood, taken on day 0 of AZD1222 vaccination. Receptors were obtained from an adult in good health. Each CDR3 is given with its conserved first and last residue. A D gene is named only where the DNA matches it firmly. The size entry is marked missing in some rows and otherwise reads once, few, many or a size class.

length,V,size,D,J,CDR3,DNA
13,TRBV19,.,TRBD1,TRBJ2-5,CASSPGQQETQYF,TGTGCCAGTAGTCCGGGACAGCAAGAGACCCAGTACTTC
15,TRBV7-2,.,.,TRBJ2-1,CASTPDGTFNNEQFF,TGTGCCAGCACCCCCGACGGGACATTCAACAATGAGCAGTTCTTC
13,TRBV6-1,.,TRBD2,TRBJ2-5,CASSEGERGTQYF,TGTGCCAGCAGTGAAGGGGAGCGGGGGACCCAGTACTTC
12,TRBV7-9,.,.,TRBJ2-1,CASSPTGNEQFF,TGTGCCAGCAGTCCTACCGGTAATGAGCAGTTCTTC
15,TRBV11-2,once,TRBD1,TRBJ1-2,CASSLGQGGNYGYTF,TGTGCCAGCAGCTTGGGACAGGGAGGTAACTATGGCTACACCTTC
14,TRBV10-2,.,.,TRBJ2-3,CARQDPGGADTQYF,TGCGCCAGACAGGACCCGGGTGGAGCAGATACGCAGTATTTT
15,TRBV19,.,TRBD1,TRBJ2-1,CASSPGTGYYNEQFF,TGTGCCAGTAGTCCCGGGACAGGGTATTACAATGAGCAGTTCTTC
13,TRBV6-1,.,.,TRBJ1-2,CASSEERSYGYTF,TGTGCCAGCAGTGAAGAGCGGAGCTATGGCTACACCTTC
14,TRBV19,.,.,TRBJ2-5,CASSMGGSGETQYF,TGTGCCAGTAGTATGGGGGGTAGTGGAGAGACCCAGTACTTC
17,TRBV6-1,.,.,TRBJ2-3,CASSAAVGGLGGDTQYF,TGTGCCAGCAGTGCTGCCGTCGGGGGCCTCGGGGGAGATACGCAGTATTTT
14,TRBV7-2,once,TRBD1,TRBJ2-5,CASSPRQGAETQYF,TGTGCCAGCAGCCCGCGACAGGGGGCAGAGACCCAGTACTTC
15,TRBV5-1,.,TRBD2,TRBJ2-1,CASSLQAGVQDEQFF,TGCGCCAGCAGCTTGCAAGCGGGAGTACAGGATGAGCAGTTCTTC
15,TRBV28,.,.,TRBJ1-1,CASSTLGVVNTEAFF,TGTGCCAGCAGCACCCTGGGGGTAGTGAACACTGAAGCTTTCTTT
16,TRBV15,few,TRBD1,TRBJ2-7,CATSRAQGARHTEQYF,TGTGCCACCAGCAGAGCACAGGGGGCCCGTCATACCGAGCAGTACTTC
17,TRBV6-1,.,.,TRBJ1-6,CASSEVSFGTLGSPLHF,TGTGCCAGCAGTGAAGTGAGCTTTGGGACCTTAGGGTCACCCCTCCACTTT
14,TRBV7-2,.,.,TRBJ1-1,CASFATGAGTEAFF,TGTGCCAGCTTCGCGACCGGGGCGGGCACTGAAGCTTTCTTT
12,TRBV7-9,once,TRBD1,TRBJ1-1,CASSPGQGGAFF,TGTGCCAGCAGCCCCGGACAGGGTGGTGCTTTCTTT
16,TRBV7-8,.,TRBD2,TRBJ2-3,CASSLSGLAGAHTQYF,TGTGCCAGCAGCTTATCGGGACTAGCGGGAGCTCATACGCAGTATTTT
13,TRBV5-4,.,.,TRBJ2-7,CASSLGQSYEQYF,TGTGCCAGCAGCTTGGGACAGAGCTACGAGCAGTACTTC
15,TRBV6-5,.,TRBD2,TRBJ2-5,CASSFSLAVQETQYF,TGTGCCAGCAGTTTTTCGCTAGCGGTCCAAGAGACCCAGTACTTC
13,TRBV9,.,.,TRBJ1-1,CASSADGNTEAFF,TGTGCCAGCAGCGCGGACGGGAACACTGAAGCTTTCTTT
14,TRBV6-5,.,TRBD1,TRBJ2-1,CASSPGQGIDEQFF,TGTGCCAGCAGCCCGGGACAGGGTATTGATGAGCAGTTCTTC
15,TRBV5-1,.,.,TRBJ1-6,CASRGGDGSNSPLHF,TGCGCCAGCAGAGGAGGGGACGGGAGTAATTCACCCCTCCACTTT
16,TRBV7-9,.,TRBD2,TRBJ2-2,CASSLRLAGFTGELFF,TGTGCCAGCAGCCTACGACTAGCGGGATTCACCGGGGAGCTGTTTTTT
13,TRBV12-3/TRBV12-4,.,.,TRBJ2-7,CASSLIQGGGQYF,TGTGCCAGCAGTTTAATCCAGGGCGGCGGGCAGTACTTC
13,TRBV10-3,.,TRBD1,TRBJ2-2,CAARGQSTGELFF,TGTGCCGCAAGGGGACAGTCGACCGGGGAGCTGTTTTTT
15,TRBV7-2,.,TRBD1,TRBJ1-2,CASRTGTGKGYGYTF,TGTGCCAGCAGAACCGGGACAGGGAAAGGCTATGGCTACACCTTC
13,TRBV30,once,.,TRBJ2-1,CAWSTRDYNEQFF,TGTGCCTGGAGTACGCGGGATTACAATGAGCAGTTCTTC
15,TRBV6-1,.,.,TRBJ2-7,CASSSRDPGRYEQYF,TGTGCCAGCAGTTCCCGGGACCCGGGGCGATACGAGCAGTACTTC
17,TRBV5-1,.,TRBD1,TRBJ2-7,CASSPTVTGGFSYEQYF,TGCGCCAGCAGCCCCACGGTCACAGGGGGCTTCTCCTACGAGCAGTACTTC
13,TRBV14,.,.,TRBJ1-2,CASSQGQLYGYTF,TGTGCCAGCAGCCAGGGGCAGCTCTATGGCTACACCTTC
15,TRBV28,.,.,TRBJ2-7,CASSSRGTGSYEQYF,TGTGCCAGCAGTTCGCGGGGCACTGGCTCCTACGAGCAGTACTTC
12,TRBV6-8,.,.,TRBJ2-7,CASSWTFYEQYF,TGTGCCAGCAGCTGGACTTTTTACGAGCAGTACTTC
15,TRBV9,.,.,TRBJ2-7,CASSVGIQLGHEQYF,TGTGCCAGCAGCGTAGGTATCCAATTGGGGCACGAGCAGTACTTC
16,TRBV18,.,TRBD2,TRBJ2-1,CASSPPASGMYNEQFF,TGTGCCAGCTCACCACCGGCTAGCGGGATGTACAATGAGCAGTTCTTC
13,TRBV2,.,.,TRBJ2-7,CASRRDSQGEQYF,TGTGCCAGCAGACGGGACTCTCAAGGGGAGCAGTACTTC
13,TRBV12-3/TRBV12-4,.,TRBD1,TRBJ1-1,CASRDRTNTEAFF,TGTGCCAGCAGGGACAGGACGAACACTGAAGCTTTCTTT